Each of the 16 T cell receptor beta chains below was sequenced from the same sample in a study of T-cell reconstitution after alpha-beta-depleted transplantation in children. During its preparation, the TCRbeta library received unique molecular identifiers. TCRdb analysed the PCR reads with MiXCR anew, one entry per CDR3 protein. The sample has about 980,000 distinct CDR3 sequences; under 30% are singletons. Sample: PBMCs, mostly from graft donor cells, taken 360 days after TCRalphabeta/CD19-depleted stem cell transplant. All receptors derive from a boy younger than two who had a stem cell transplant for SCID, so the T cells may come from the graft donor.

V usage is TRBV6-1 and J usage is TRBJ1-4; D unresolved. Trimming took 4 bases from V and 7 from J, leaving 16 bases between them. The CDR3 loop spans 15 amino acids. Germline V gene lookup returns CDR1 MNHNS and CDR2 SASEGT. In nucleotides, the CDR3 is TGTGCCAGCAGTGGGACCGGATTCGCCGGTGAAAAACTGTTTTTT. Its protein product is CASSGTGFAGEKLFF.

The chain combines TRBV19 with TRBJ2-1; 8 bases line up with TRBD2. This CDR3 region has 14 residues. J gave up 3 bases and V 3 bases, and 1 base lay outside the gene matches. Germline V CDR1 and CDR2: LNHDA, SQIVND (reference sequence). The CDR3 DNA reads as TGTGCCAGTAGTATCGGGGGGGACTACAATGAGCAGTTCTTC. Its protein product is CASSIGGDYNEQFF.

V gene TRBV7-8 combines with J gene TRBJ2-5; either TRBD1 or TRBD2 may fit D (6 bases each). The CDR3 is 16 residues long. CDR1 is SGHVS and CDR2 is FQNEAQ in the germline V gene. V was pared by 4 bases and J by 3 bases, with 18 bases between. CDR3 protein: CASSSEGEGEEETQYF. CDR3 DNA sequence: TGTGCCAGCAGCTCGGAGGGCGAGGGGGAGGAAGAGACCCAGTACTTC.

CDR3: CASSPKTGPYGYTF. In DNA form, the CDR3 reads TGTGCCAGCAGCCCGAAGACAGGGCCCTATGGCTACACCTTC. The chain couples TRBV7-2 to TRBJ1-2; 7 nucleotides line up with TRBD1. V was pared by 5 bases and J by 4 bases, with 7 bases of the junction left unmatched. Germline CDR1 SGHTA, CDR2 FQGNSA. The CDR3 length is 14 residues.

The chain recombines TRBV3-1 with TRBJ1-1; no definite D call. The CDR3 consists of 14 residues. CDR1 and CDR2 from the germline V gene are LGHDT and YNNKEL (reference sequence). V lost 4 bases and J 14 bases, leaving 23 bases between the germline ends. The CDR3 nucleotides read TGTGCCAGCAGCCTCCTCCGGGCCGGGAGCAGGATGTTCTTT. Encoded protein: CASSLLRAGSRMFF.

The chain recombines TRBV18 with TRBJ2-7; D is perhaps TRBD2 (5 bases). Germline V gives CDR1 KGHSH, CDR2 LQKENI. V lost 4 bases and J lost 3, with 13 bases in between. This CDR3 spans 14 amino acids. This CDR3 reads CASSLHGEYYEQYF. The DNA for the CDR3 is TGTGCCAGCTCACTTCATGGGGAGTACTACGAGCAGTACTTC.

This clonotype was detected a few times. The chain recombines TRBV5-1 with TRBJ2-1; unclear D gene. This CDR3 contains 17 residues. Germline CDR1 reads SGHRS; CDR2 reads YFSETQ. Trimming shortened V by 2 bases and J by 1 base, and 16 bases separated the two germline ends. In DNA form, the CDR3 reads TGCGCCAGCAGCTTTCGGCGTAAAATTCCATCCTACAATGAGCAGTTCTTC. As protein: CASSFRRKIPSYNEQFF.

The chain combines TRBV20-1 with TRBJ2-7; 9 positions agree with TRBD1. Trimming cost V 5 bases and J 4 bases; bases outside gene matches: 6. Germline V gives CDR1 DFQATT, CDR2 SNEGSKA (reference sequence). The CDR3 runs to 13 residues. CDR3 loop: CSAQPGQGYEQYF. Written as DNA, the CDR3 is TGCAGTGCTCAACCGGGACAGGGTTACGAGCAGTACTTC.

This clonotype was counted only a few times. Here the CDR3 DNA reads TGTGCCAGCAGCTTCCCAGGGAGGTATAGCTACGAGCAGTACTTC. Its translation is CASSFPGRYSYEQYF. V and J are TRBV7-2 and TRBJ2-7, with D perhaps TRBD2 (6 bases). The CDR3 contains 15 residues. Trimming removed 3 bases at V and 3 bases at J, with 15 bases between. CDR1 SGHTA and CDR2 FQGNSA come from the germline V gene.

This clonotype occurred a few times. This chain joins TRBV28 and TRBJ1-1; D possibly corresponds to TRBD1 (6 bases). CDR1 is MDHEN, CDR2 SYDVKM, per germline. V lost 5 bases to trimming and J lost 3 bases, with 16 bases between them. This CDR3 spans 15 amino acids. In DNA form, the CDR3 reads TGTGCCAGCAGTGCCAAACAGGGATGGGACACTGAAGCTTTCTTT. This sequence encodes CASSAKQGWDTEAFF.

This clonotype was counted a few times. The chain couples TRBV5-1 to TRBJ2-3; 8 bases are a match to TRBD2. In germline, CDR1 is SGHRS, CDR2 YFSETQ. The CDR3 runs to 14 residues. J lost 5 bases, V lost 7 bases, and 9 bases had no gene match. CDR3 amino acids: CASFAGLGGDTQYF. CDR3 DNA sequence: TGCGCCAGCTTCGCGGGACTAGGGGGAGATACGCAGTATTTT.

V and J are TRBV7-9 and TRBJ2-3, with 7 bases that match TRBD2. Unmatched junction bases numbered 9, after V lost 3 bases and J lost 0 bases. This CDR3 is built from 17 residues. Germline CDR1 and CDR2: SEHNR and FQNEAQ (reference sequence). The chain's CDR3 is CASSFGGTKWSTDTQYF. The CDR3 DNA reads TGTGCCAGCAGCTTCGGGGGGACGAAGTGGAGCACAGATACGCAGTATTTT.

This chain uses TRBV2 with TRBJ1-1; the D gene is possibly TRBD1 (5 bases). The CDR3 runs to 15 residues. Trimming stripped 3 bases from V and 1 base from J, with 12 bases between. The V gene's germline CDR1 is SNHLY and CDR2 FYNNEI. The CDR3: CASSDEGRANTEAFF. The CDR3 coding sequence is TGTGCCAGCAGTGATGAGGGCAGGGCGAACACTGAAGCTTTCTTT.

CDR3 loop: CASSQVKGGRTSYNEQFF. The CDR3 DNA is TGTGCCAGCAGCCAAGTAAAGGGGGGCCGAACCTCCTACAATGAGCAGTTCTTC. The V call is TRBV14, the J call TRBJ2-1, with D perhaps matching TRBD1 or TRBD2 (6 bases each). The CDR3 covers 18 residues. Germline CDR1 and CDR2: SGHDN and FVKESK. V was shortened by 1 base and J by 0 bases, with 16 bases between the two germline ends.

On this clonotype itself: As the CDR3 is not closed by the conserved phenylalanine or tryptophan, this likely results from a read error. The chain joins TRBV20-1 to TRBJ2-4, with D perhaps matching TRBD1 (5 bases). The germline V and J ends were trimmed by 3 bases and 3 bases, with 12 bases remaining between them. Germline V lookup: CDR1 DFQATT, CDR2 SNEGSKA (reference sequence). This CDR3 is built from 14 residues. The CDR3 reads CSARQGGRKNIQYV. CDR3 nucleotides: TGCAGTGCTAGGCAGGGTGGCCGCAAAAACATTCAGTACGTC.

The table lists this clonotype with a few counts. The chain has TRBV12-3 or TRBV12-4 and TRBJ2-1; TRBD2 aligns across 8 bases. The CDR3 spans 18 residues. After removal of 1 base from V and 7 bases from J, the junction contained 15 bases not matched to a gene. CDR3 loop: CASSLGVGLAGGLNEQFF. The CDR3 coding sequence is TGTGCCAGCAGTTTAGGCGTCGGGTTGGCGGGGGGTCTGAATGAGCAGTTCTTC.